This note documents a single TCR beta chain sequence. The CDR3 has 15 amino acids. V was cut by 4 bases and J by 4 bases, with 16 bases left in between. Germline CDR1 MGHRA, CDR2 YSYEKL. This entry belongs to a study of T-cell reconstitution after alpha-beta-depleted transplantation in children. During its preparation, the TCRbeta library received unique molecular identifiers. TCRdb called the PCR reads again in MiXCR, with one record for every CDR3 protein. The data contain approximately 400,000 distinct CDR3 sequences, 11% of them singletons. This specimen consisted of PBMCs from the stem cell graft donor, obtained from the stem cell graft. The sequence came from a human donor who donated a stem cell graft to a child with acute myeloid leukemia. V and J are TRBV4-1 and TRBJ1-1, with no clear D. CDR3 protein: CASSPREAPGTEAFF. CDR3 bases: TGCGCCAGCAGCCCCCGAGAGGCACCGGGCACTGAAGCTTTCTTT.